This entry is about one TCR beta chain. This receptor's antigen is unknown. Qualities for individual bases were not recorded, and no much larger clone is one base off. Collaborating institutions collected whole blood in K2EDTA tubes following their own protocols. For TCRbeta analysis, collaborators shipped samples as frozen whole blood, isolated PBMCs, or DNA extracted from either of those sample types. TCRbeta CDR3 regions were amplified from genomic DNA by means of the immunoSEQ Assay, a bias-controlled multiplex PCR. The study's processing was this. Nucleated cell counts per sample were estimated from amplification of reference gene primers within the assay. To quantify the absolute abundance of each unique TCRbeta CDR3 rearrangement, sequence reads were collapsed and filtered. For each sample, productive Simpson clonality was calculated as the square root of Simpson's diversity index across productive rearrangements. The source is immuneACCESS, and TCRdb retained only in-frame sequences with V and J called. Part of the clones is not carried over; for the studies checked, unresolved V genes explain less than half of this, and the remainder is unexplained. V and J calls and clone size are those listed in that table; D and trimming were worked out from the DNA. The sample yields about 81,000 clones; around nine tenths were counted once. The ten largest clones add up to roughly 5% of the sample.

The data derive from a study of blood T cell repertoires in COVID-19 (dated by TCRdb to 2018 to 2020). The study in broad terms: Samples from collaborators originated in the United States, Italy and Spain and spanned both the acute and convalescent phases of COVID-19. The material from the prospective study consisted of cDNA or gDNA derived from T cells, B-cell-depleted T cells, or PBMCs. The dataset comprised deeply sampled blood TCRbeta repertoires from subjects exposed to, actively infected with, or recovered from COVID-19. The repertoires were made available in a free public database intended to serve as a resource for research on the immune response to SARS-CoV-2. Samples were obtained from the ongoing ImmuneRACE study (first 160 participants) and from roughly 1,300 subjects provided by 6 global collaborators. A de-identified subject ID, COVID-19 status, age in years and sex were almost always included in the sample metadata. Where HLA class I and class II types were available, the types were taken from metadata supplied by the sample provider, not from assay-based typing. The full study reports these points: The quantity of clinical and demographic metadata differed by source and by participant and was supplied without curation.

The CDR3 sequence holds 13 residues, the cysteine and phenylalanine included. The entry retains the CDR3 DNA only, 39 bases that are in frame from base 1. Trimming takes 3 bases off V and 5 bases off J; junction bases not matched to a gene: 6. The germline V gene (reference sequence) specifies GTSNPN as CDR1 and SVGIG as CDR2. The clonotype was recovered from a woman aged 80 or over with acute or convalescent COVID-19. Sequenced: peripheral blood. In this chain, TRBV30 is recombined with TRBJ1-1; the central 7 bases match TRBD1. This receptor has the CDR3 CAWSDSGGTEAFF. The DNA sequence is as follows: TGTGCCTGGAGCGATTCAGGGGGAACTGAAGCTTTCTTT. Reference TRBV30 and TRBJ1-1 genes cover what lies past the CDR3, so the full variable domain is SQTIHQWPATLVQPVGSPLSLECTVEGTSNPNLYWYRQAAGRGLQLLFYSVGIGQISSEVPQNLSASRPQDRQFILSSKKLLLSDSGFYLCAWSDSGGTEAFFGQGTRLTVV.